The 9 T cell receptor beta chains listed next were all sequenced from one sample in a study of T cell clonotyping in hematopoietic cell transplantation. Profiling relied on immunoSEQ multiplex PCR, and the TCRdb table lists in-frame clones only, not all of them. Of roughly 34,000 clones in the sample, 85% to 95% were seen once. Time point in this sample: recipient sample about 28 days before transplant, after cytoreduction. Sequenced here: peripheral blood mononuclear cells, sampled before stem cell transplant. The receptors were gathered from a man aged 35 to 55 with chronic myeloid leukemia. Some clones in this sample may be carry-over from other donors' samples.

The V and J genes are TRBV2 and TRBJ1-6; D call uncertain. There are 12 residues in the CDR3. V gave up 7 bases and J gave up 7 bases, with 8 bases separating them. The V gene's germline CDR1 is SNHLY and CDR2 FYNNEI. As DNA, the CDR3 is TGTGCCAGCAAGGGTCCGAATTCACCCCTCCACTTT. Its protein is CASKGPNSPLHF.

The rearrangement uses TRBV20-1 and TRBJ1-1; a weak D match, TRBD1 (5 bases). Trimming stripped 4 bases from V and 10 bases from J, with 13 bases between. This CDR3 is 11 amino acids long. Germline V gene sequence: CDR1 DFQATT, CDR2 SNEGSKA (reference sequence). DNA for the CDR3: TGCAGTGCTAAGTCGGGGGTAGGAGCTTTCTTT. Translated, it gives CSAKSGVGAFF.

This sequence joins TRBV5-4 and TRBJ1-1; D is uncertain. V was clipped by 3 bases and J by 2 bases, with 5 bases between them. In germline, CDR1 is SGHNT, CDR2 YYREEE (reference sequence). The CDR3 loop spans 12 amino acids. The CDR3 is CASSSPNTEAFF. The DNA for the CDR3 is TGTGCCAGCAGCTCTCCTAACACTGAAGCTTTCTTT.

CDR3 region: CASSDALGGDYGYTF. CDR3 in DNA: TGTGCCAGCAGTGATGCCTTAGGGGGCGACTATGGCTACACCTTC. The chain links TRBV6-1 to TRBJ1-2; TRBD1 matches at 7 bases. The CDR3 contains 15 residues. V was clipped by 3 bases and J by 3 bases; unmatched bases: 7. In germline, CDR1 is MNHNS, CDR2 SASEGT.

This clone was seen once. This chain joins TRBV7-6 and TRBJ1-1; 8 bases agree with TRBD1. Germline CDR1 SGHVS, CDR2 FNYEAQ. This CDR3 region has 15 residues. V trimming: 5 bases; J trimming: 2 bases; junction bases outside the gene matches: 7. CDR3 nucleotides: TGTGCCAGCAGCCCCCTCAGGGGGCTAAACACTGAAGCTTTCTTT. Translation gives CASSPLRGLNTEAFF.

The J gene is TRBJ2-2, the V gene TRBV2; D unclear. The CDR3 totals 14 residues. Trimming pared 7 bases from V and 2 bases from J, leaving 11 bases between. Germline CDR1 and CDR2: SNHLY and FYNNEI. The CDR3 protein is CASTPRVNTGELFF. The CDR3 bases are TGTGCCAGCACCCCTCGGGTAAACACCGGGGAGCTGTTTTTT. Together with reference TRBV2 and TRBJ2-2, the CDR3 gives the full variable domain: EPEVTQTPSHQVTQMGQEVILRCVPISNHLYFYWYRQILGQKVEFLVSFYNNEISEKSEIFDDQFSVERPDGSNFTLKIRSTKLEDSAMYFCASTPRVNTGELFFGEGSRLTVL.

The CDR3 nucleotides read TGTGCCATCAGTGATCCCGGAGGGCTAGCGGGGCTAGGCCGCGAGCAGTACTTC. The encoded protein is CAISDPGGLAGLGREQYF. The chain joins TRBV10-3 to TRBJ2-7, with 9 positions matching TRBD2. V trimming: 3 bases; J trimming: 6 bases; junction bases outside the gene matches: 18. There are 18 residues in the CDR3. CDR1 ENHRY and CDR2 SYGVKD come from the germline V gene.

The chain has TRBV30 and TRBJ1-3; TRBD1 is a possible D gene (5 bases). CDR1 and CDR2 from the germline V gene are GTSNPN and SVGIG (reference sequence). The V gene lost 0 bases and the J gene lost 3 bases, with 15 bases spanning the gap. The CDR3 contains 16 residues. CDR3: CAWSVMAGLVGNTIYF. CDR3 nucleotide sequence: TGTGCCTGGAGTGTAATGGCAGGGCTGGTTGGAAACACCATATATTTT.

The gene calls are TRBV9 and TRBJ1-5; 7 bases align to TRBD1. The CDR3 is made up of 16 amino acids. Trimming at V came to 3 bases and at J to 1 base, leaving 7 bases not matched to a gene. Germline CDR1 SGDLS, CDR2 YYNGEE. CDR3 residues: CASSADPGQSNQPQHF. The CDR3 nucleotides are TGTGCCAGCAGCGCAGACCCGGGACAGAGCAATCAGCCCCAGCATTTT.